The sequence of this T cell receptor (beta chain) was determined in a study of blood T cell repertoires in COVID-19. The overall study: There were acute and convalescent COVID-19 samples, and they came from the United States, Italy and Spain. PBMCs, B-cell-depleted T cells, or T cells were the source of the cDNA or gDNA that made up the material.

This clone showed up just once. In the authors' workflow: Amplification with reference gene primers provided the estimates of nucleated cell counts. Only in-frame clones appear in the TCRdb table, and some are missing; sequencing was by immunoSEQ multiplex PCR. V, J and clone size are taken as reported in that table, and D and trimming were inferred from the DNA itself. The repertoire holds some 220,000 clones, nearly 90% seen once, with about 12% in the top ten. Germline values: CDR1 MNHEY, CDR2 SVGAGI. Trimming took 8 bases from V and 0 from J; bases not matched to a gene: 6. There are 15 residues in the CDR3.

The chain is built from TRBV6-5 and TRBJ1-2; 10 nucleotides agree with TRBD1. Sequencing was done on a sample of peripheral blood. This receptor was obtained from a woman between 18 and 29 years old who had recovered from COVID-19. The chain's CDR3 is CASWGDRGPNYGYTF. The DNA of the CDR3 is TGTGCCAGCTGGGGTGACAGGGGGCCTAACTATGGCTACACCTTC.